Given below is one TCR beta chain in context. This record comes from a study of cytomegalovirus exposure and HLA in healthy donors. The V gene lost 10 bases and the J gene lost 5 bases, with 14 bases spanning the gap. Germline loops: CDR1 SEHNR, CDR2 FQNEAQ (reference sequence). This CDR3 comprises 12 residues. Vbeta (60) and Jbeta (13) primers were used in the PCR. Assay: immunoSEQ multiplex PCR; the TCRdb copy retains only in-frame clones and omits some. The table lists around 150,000 clones, 65% to 80% of them singletons. Sequenced material: PBMCs. The sequence was obtained from a human donor in good health. The chain couples TRBV7-9 to TRBJ2-5, with D possibly matching TRBD2 (5 bases). The CDR3 sequence: CATAGRRETQYF. In nucleotides, the CDR3 is TGTGCCACCGCGGGCCGGAGGGAGACCCAGTACTTC.